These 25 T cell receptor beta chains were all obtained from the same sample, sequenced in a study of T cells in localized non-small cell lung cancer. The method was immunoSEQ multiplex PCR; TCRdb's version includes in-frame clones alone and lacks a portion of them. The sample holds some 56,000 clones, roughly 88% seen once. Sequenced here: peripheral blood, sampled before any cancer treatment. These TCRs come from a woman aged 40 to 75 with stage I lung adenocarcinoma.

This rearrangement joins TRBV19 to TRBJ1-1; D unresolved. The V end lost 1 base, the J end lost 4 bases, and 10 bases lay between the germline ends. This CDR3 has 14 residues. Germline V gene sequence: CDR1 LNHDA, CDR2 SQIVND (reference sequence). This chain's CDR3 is CASSIGGGFTEAFF. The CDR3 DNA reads TGTGCCAGTAGTATAGGAGGCGGATTCACTGAAGCTTTCTTT.

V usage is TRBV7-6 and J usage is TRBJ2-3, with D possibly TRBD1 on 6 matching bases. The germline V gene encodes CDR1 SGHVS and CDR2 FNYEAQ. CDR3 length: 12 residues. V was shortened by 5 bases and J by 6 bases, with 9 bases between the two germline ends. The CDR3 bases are TGTGCCAGCAGCCCGACAGGTGATACGCAGTATTTT. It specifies CASSPTGDTQYF. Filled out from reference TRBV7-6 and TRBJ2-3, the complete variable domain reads GAGVSQSPRYKVTKRGQDVALRCDPISGHVSLYWYRQALGQGPEFLTYFNYEAQQDKSGLPNDRFSAERPEGSISTLTIQRTEQRDSAMYRCASSPTGDTQYFGPGTRLTVL.

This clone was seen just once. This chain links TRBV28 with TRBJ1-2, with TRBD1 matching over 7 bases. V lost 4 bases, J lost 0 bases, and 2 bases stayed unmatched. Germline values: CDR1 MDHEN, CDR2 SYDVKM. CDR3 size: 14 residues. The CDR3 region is CASSSQGPNYGYTF. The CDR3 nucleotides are TGTGCCAGCAGTTCACAGGGGCCTAACTATGGCTACACCTTC.

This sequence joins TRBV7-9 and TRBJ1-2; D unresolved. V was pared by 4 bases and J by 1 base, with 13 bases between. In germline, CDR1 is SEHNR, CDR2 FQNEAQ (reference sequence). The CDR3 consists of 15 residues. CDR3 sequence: CASSSMTLFNYGYTF. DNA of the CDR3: TGTGCCAGCAGCTCCATGACCCTTTTTAACTATGGCTACACCTTC.

In nucleotides, the CDR3 is TGTGCCAGCAGCGTAGCGGGGGGGAGCTTCTACGAGCAGTACTTC. Its protein product is CASSVAGGSFYEQYF. The J gene is TRBJ2-7, the V gene TRBV9, with 8 bases identical to TRBD2. Losses at the gene ends were 0 bases for V and 3 bases for J; bases not matched to a gene: 5. The CDR3 covers 15 residues. The germline V gene has CDR1 SGDLS and CDR2 YYNGEE. Variable domain in full (rest from reference TRBV9 and TRBJ2-7): DSGVTQTPKHLITATGQRVTLRCSPRSGDLSVYWYQQSLDQGLQFLIQYYNGEERAKGNILERFSAQQFPDLHSELNLSSLELGDSALYFCASSVAGGSFYEQYFGPGTRLTVT.

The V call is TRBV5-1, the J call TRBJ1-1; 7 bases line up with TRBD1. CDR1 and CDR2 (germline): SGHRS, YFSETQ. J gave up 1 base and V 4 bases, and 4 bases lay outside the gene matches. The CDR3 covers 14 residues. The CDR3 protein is CASSGGTENTEAFF. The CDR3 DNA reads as TGCGCCAGCAGCGGCGGGACAGAGAACACTGAAGCTTTCTTT.

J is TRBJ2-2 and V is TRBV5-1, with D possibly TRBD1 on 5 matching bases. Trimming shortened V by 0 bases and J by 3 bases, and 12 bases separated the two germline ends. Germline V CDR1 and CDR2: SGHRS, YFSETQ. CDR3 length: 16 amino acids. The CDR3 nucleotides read TGCGCCAGCAGCTTGGAGGGGCCCAGACACACCGGGGAGCTGTTTTTT. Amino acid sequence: CASSLEGPRHTGELFF.

The CDR3, as DNA: TGTGCCAGCAGCTTACGGGACAGGGAGGGATCACCCCTCCACTTT. This encodes CASSLRDREGSPLHF. The rearrangement uses TRBV7-2 and TRBJ1-6; 9 bases are shared with TRBD1. The germline V gene encodes CDR1 SGHTA and CDR2 FQGNSA. The CDR3 length is 15 residues. The V and J ends lost 2 bases and 10 bases, in that order; junction bases with no gene match: 6.

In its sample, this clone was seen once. CDR3 DNA: TGTGCCAGCAGCTTGAGGCAAAGGAACGAGCAGTACTTC. As protein: CASSLRQRNEQYF. This chain connects TRBV5-6 to TRBJ2-7; D is uncertain. Trimming removed 1 base at V and 5 bases at J, with 10 bases between. The CDR3 consists of 13 residues. Germline V CDR1 and CDR2: SGHDT, YYEEEE.

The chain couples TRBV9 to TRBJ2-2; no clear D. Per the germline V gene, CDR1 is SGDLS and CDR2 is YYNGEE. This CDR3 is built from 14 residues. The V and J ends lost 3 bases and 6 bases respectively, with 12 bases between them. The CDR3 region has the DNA TGTGCCAGCAGCGCTCTAACCCGCGCCGGGGAGCTGTTTTTT. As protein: CASSALTRAGELFF.

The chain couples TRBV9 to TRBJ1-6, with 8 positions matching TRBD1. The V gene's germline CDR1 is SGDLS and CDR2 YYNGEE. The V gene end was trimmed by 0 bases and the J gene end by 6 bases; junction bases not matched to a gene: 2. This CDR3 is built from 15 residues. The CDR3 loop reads CASSVGTGRNSPLHF. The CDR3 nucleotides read TGTGCCAGCAGCGTAGGGACAGGGCGTAATTCACCCCTCCACTTT. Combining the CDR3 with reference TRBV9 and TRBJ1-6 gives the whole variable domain DSGVTQTPKHLITATGQRVTLRCSPRSGDLSVYWYQQSLDQGLQFLIQYYNGEERAKGNILERFSAQQFPDLHSELNLSSLELGDSALYFCASSVGTGRNSPLHFGNGTRLTVT.

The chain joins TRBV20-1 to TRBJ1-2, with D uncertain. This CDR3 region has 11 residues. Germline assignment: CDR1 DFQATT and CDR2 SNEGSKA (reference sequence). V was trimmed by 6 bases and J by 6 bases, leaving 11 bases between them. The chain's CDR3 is CSALAADGYTF. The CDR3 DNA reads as TGCAGTGCGTTGGCAGCCGATGGCTACACCTTC.

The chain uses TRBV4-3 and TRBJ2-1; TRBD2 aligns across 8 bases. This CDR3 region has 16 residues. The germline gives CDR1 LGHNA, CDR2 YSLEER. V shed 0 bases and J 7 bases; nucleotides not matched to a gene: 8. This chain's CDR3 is CASSQDLSGGWNEQFF. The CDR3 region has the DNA TGCGCCAGCAGCCAAGACCTCAGCGGGGGTTGGAATGAGCAGTTCTTC.

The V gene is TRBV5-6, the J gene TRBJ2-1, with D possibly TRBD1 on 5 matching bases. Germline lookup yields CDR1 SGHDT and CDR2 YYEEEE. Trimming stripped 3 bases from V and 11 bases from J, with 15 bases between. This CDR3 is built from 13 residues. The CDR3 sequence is CASSSDRQGKQFF. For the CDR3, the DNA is TGTGCCAGCAGCTCAGACAGACAAGGGAAGCAGTTCTTC.

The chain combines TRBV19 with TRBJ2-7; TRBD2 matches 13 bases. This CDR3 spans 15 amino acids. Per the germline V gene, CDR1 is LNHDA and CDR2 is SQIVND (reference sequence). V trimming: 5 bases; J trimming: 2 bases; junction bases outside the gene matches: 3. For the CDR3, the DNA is TGTGCCAGTAGTTCGACTAGCGGGGGGCCCTACGAGCAGTACTTC. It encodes CASSSTSGGPYEQYF.

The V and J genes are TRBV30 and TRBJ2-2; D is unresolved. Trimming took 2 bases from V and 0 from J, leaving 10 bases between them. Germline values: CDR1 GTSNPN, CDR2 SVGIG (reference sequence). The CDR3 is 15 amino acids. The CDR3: CAWSWGPANTGELFF. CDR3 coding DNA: TGTGCCTGGAGTTGGGGTCCCGCGAACACCGGGGAGCTGTTTTTT.

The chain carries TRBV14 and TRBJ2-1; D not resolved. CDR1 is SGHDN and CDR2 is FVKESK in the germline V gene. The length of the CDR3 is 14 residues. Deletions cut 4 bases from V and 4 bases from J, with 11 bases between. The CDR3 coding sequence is TGTGCCAGCAGCCCTCTCGACACTTACAATGAGCAGTTCTTC. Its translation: CASSPLDTYNEQFF.

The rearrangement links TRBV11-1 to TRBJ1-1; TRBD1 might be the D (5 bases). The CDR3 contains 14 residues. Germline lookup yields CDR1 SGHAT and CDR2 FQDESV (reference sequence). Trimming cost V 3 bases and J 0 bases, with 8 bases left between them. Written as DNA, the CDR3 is TGTGCCAGCAGCTTCGGACATATGAACACTGAAGCTTTCTTT. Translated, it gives CASSFGHMNTEAFF.

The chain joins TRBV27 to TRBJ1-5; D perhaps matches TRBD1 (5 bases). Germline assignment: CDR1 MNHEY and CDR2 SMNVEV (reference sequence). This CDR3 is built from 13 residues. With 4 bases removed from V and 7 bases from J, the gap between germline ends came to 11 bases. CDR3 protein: CASSSRVSQPQHF. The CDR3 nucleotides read TGTGCCAGCAGTTCCAGGGTAAGCCAGCCCCAGCATTTT.

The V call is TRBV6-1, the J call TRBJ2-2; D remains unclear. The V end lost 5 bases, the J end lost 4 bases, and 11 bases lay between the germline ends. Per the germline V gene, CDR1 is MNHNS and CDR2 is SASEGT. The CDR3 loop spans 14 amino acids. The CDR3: CASSRTGPTGELFF. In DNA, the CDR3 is TGTGCCAGCAGTAGGACGGGCCCCACCGGGGAGCTGTTTTTT.

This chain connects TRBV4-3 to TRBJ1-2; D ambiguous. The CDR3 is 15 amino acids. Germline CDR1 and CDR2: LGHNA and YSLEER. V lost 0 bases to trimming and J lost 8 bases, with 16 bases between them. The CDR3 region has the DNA TGCGCCAGCAGCCAAGATCGTCGCCCTCGAGGAGGCTACACCTTC. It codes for CASSQDRRPRGGYTF.

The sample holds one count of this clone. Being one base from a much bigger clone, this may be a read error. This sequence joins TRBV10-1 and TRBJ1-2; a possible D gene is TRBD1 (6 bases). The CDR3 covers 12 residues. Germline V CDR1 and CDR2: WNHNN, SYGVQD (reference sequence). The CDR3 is CARGGEGDGYTF. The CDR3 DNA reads TGCGCGCGGGGGGGGGAGGGGGATGGCTACACCTTC.

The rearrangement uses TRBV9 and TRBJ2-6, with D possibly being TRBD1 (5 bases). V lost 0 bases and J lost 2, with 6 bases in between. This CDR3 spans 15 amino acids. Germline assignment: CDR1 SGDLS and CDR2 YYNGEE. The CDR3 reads CASSVEGAGANVLTF. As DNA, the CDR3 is TGTGCCAGCAGCGTAGAAGGGGCTGGGGCCAACGTCCTGACTTTC.

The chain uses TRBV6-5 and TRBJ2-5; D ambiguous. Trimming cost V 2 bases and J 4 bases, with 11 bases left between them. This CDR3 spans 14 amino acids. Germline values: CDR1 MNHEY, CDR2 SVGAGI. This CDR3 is CASSYRPGLETQYF. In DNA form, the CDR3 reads TGTGCCAGCAGTTACCGGCCGGGTCTAGAGACCCAGTACTTC.

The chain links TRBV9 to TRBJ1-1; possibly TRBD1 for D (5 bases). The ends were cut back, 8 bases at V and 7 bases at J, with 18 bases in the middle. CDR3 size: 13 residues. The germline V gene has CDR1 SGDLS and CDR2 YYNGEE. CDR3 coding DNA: TGTGCCAGTAGTCCAGGGCCCGCCTTTGAAGCTTTCTTT. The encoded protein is CASSPGPAFEAFF.